This record covers a single TCR beta chain. Antigen unknown. V gave up 3 bases and J gave up 4 bases, with 10 bases separating them. The V gene's germline CDR1 is SGHTA and CDR2 FQGNSA. CDR3 size: 14 residues. This sample is part of a study of OX40 agonist ivuxolimab in advanced cancers. Study background: Partial responses occurred in Three dose-escalation patients, one with hepatocellular carcinoma and two with cutaneous melanoma. Whole-study findings and limits: Compared with others, partial responders at 0.1-3.0 mg/kg displayed clonal expansion among the lowest. With doses of 0.1 to 3.0 mg/kg, CD4+ and CD8+ blood T cells had undergone clonal expansion by week 6.

Method: immunoSEQ multiplex PCR; TCRdb's copy keeps in-frame clones and lacks some. The table shows approximately 130,000 clones, with more than 85% occurring only once. Collection of blood occurred at baseline, at cycle 4 day 1, and at cycle 7 day 1. The receptor was isolated from an adult with an advanced solid tumor such as melanoma, head and neck, liver or kidney cancer. The rearrangement uses TRBV7-2 and TRBJ1-3, with D perhaps matching TRBD1 (5 bases). Sequenced here: CD4+ or CD8+ T cells sorted from blood, sampled in a trial of the OX40 agonist ivuxolimab. CDR3 DNA sequence: TGTGCCAGCAGCTTTGGGACTCAGGGAAACACCATATATTTT. It specifies CASSFGTQGNTIYF. Combining the CDR3 with reference TRBV7-2 and TRBJ1-3 gives the whole variable domain GAGVSQSPSNKVTEKGKDVELRCDPISGHTALYWYRQSLGQGLEFLIYFQGNSAPDKSGLPSDRFSAERTGGSVSTLTIQRTQQEDSAVYLCASSFGTQGNTIYFGEGSWLTVV.